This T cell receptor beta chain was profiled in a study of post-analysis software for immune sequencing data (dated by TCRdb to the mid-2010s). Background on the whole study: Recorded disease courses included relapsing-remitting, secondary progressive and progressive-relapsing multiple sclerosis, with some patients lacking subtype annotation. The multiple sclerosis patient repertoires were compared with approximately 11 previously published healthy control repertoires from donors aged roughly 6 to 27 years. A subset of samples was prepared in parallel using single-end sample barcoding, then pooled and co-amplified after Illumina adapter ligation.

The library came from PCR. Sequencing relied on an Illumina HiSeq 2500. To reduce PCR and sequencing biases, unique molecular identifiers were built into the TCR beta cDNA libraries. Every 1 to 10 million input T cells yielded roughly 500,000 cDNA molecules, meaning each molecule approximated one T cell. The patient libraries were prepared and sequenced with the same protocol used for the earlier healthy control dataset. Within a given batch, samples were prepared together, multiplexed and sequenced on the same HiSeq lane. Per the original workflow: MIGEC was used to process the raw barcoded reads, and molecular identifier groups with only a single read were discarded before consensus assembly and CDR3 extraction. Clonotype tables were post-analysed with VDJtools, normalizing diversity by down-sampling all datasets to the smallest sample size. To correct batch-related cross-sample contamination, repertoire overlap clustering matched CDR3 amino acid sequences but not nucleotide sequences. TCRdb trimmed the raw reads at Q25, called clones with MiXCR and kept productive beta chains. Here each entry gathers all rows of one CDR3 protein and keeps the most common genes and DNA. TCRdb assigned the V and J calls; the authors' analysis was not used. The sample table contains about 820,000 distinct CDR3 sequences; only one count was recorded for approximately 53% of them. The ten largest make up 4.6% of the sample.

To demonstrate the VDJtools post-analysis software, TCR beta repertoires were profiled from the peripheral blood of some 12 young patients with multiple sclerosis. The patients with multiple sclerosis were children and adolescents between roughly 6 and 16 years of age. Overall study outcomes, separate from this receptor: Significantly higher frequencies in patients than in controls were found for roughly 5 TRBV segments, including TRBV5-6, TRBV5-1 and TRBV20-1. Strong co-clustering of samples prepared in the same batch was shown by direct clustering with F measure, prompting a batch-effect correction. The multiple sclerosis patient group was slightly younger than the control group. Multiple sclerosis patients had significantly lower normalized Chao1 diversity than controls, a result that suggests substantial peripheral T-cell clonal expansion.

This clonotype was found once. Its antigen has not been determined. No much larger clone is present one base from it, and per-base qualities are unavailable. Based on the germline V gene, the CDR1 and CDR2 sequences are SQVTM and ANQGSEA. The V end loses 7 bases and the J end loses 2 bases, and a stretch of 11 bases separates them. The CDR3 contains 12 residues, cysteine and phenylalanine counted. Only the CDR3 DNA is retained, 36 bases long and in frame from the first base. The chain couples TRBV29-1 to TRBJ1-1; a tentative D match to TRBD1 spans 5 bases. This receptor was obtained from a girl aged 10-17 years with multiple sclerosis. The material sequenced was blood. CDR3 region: CSGGSANTEAFF. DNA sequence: TGCAGCGGGGGGTCGGCCAACACTGAAGCTTTCTTT.